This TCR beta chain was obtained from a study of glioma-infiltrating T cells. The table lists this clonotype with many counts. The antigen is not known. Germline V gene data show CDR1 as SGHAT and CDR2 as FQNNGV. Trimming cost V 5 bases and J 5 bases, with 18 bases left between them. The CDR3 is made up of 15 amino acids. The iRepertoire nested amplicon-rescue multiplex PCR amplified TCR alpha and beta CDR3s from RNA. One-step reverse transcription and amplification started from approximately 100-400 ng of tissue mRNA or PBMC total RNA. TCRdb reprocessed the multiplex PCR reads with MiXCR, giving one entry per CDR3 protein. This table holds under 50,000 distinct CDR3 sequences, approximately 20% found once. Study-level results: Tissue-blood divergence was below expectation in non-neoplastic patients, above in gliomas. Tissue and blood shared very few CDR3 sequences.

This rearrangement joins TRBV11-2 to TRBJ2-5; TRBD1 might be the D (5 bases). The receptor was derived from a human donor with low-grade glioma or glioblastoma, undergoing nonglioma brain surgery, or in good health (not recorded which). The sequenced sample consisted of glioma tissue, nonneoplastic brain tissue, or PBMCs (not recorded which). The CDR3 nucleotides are TGTGCCAGCAGCACCTTGGTAGGGGCGTATGAGACCCAGTACTTC. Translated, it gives CASSTLVGAYETQYF.